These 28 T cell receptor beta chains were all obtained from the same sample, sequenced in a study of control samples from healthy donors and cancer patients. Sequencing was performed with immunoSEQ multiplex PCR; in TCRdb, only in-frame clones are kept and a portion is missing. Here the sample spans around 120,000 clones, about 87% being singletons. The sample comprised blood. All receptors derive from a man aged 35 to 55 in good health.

CDR3 sequence: CSVVISAISGNTIYF. CDR3 coding DNA: TGCAGCGTTGTGATCAGTGCTATCTCTGGAAACACCATATATTTT. V gene TRBV29-1 combines with J gene TRBJ1-3; D unresolved. Trimming pared 4 bases from V and 0 bases from J, leaving 13 bases between. CDR3 length equals 15 residues. Germline CDR1 reads SQVTM; CDR2 reads ANQGSEA.

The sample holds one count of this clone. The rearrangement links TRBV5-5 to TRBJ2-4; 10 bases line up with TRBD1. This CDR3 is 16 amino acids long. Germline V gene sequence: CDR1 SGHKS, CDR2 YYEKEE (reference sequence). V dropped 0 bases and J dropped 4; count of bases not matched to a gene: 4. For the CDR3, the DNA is TGTGCCAGCAGCTTGGCCGTGGGACAGGGGAAAAACATTCAGTACTTC. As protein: CASSLAVGQGKNIQYF.

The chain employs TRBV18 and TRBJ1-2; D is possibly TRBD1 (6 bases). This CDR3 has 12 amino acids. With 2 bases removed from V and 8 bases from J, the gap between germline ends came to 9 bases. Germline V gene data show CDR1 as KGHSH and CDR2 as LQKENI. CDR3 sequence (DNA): TGTGCCAGCTCACCAAGGGGGGAAGGCTACACCTTC. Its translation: CASSPRGEGYTF.

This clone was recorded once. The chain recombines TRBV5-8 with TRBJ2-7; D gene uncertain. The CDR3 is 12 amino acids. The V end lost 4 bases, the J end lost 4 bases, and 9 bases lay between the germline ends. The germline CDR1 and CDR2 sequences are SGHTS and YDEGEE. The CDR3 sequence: CASSPRRYEQYF. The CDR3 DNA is TGTGCCAGCAGCCCTAGACGATACGAGCAGTACTTC.

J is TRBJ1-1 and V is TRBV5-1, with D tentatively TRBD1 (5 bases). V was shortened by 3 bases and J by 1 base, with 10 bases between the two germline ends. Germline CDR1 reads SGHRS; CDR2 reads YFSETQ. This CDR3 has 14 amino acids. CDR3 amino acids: CASSSRQRNTEAFF. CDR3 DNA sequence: TGCGCCAGCAGCTCTAGACAGAGGAACACTGAAGCTTTCTTT.

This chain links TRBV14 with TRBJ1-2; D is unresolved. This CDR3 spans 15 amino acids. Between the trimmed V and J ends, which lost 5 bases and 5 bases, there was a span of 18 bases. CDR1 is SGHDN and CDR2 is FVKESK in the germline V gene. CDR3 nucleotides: TGTGCCAGCAGCTCGCGAGGGATTAGGACGTATGGCTACACCTTC. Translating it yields CASSSRGIRTYGYTF.

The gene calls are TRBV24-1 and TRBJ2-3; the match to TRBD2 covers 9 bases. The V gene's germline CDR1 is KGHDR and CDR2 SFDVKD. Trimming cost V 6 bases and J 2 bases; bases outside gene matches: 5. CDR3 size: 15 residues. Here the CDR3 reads CATSFAGGITDTQYF. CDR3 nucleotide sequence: TGTGCCACCAGTTTCGCGGGGGGGATCACAGATACGCAGTATTTT.

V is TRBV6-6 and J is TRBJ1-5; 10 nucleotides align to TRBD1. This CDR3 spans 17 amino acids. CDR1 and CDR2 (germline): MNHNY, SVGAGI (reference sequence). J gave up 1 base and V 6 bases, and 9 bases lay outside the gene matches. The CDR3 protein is CASSRGQGDLSNQPQHF. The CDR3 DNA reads TGTGCCAGCAGCCGAGGACAGGGGGATCTGAGCAATCAGCCCCAGCATTTT.

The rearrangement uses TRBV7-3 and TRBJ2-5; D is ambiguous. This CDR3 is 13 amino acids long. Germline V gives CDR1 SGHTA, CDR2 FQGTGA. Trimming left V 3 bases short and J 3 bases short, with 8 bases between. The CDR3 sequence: CASSFLREETQYF. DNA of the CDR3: TGTGCCAGCAGCTTTCTTAGGGAAGAGACCCAGTACTTC.

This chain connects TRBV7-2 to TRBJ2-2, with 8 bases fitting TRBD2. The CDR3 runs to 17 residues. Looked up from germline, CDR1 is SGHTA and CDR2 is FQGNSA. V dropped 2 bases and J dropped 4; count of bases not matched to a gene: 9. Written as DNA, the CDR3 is TGTGCCAGCAGCTTATTAGAACGGGGGGGCCCCACCGGGGAGCTGTTTTTT. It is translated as CASSLLERGGPTGELFF.

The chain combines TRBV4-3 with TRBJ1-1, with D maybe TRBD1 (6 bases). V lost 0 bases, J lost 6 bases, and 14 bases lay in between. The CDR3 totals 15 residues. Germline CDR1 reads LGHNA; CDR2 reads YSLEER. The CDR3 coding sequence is TGCGCCAGCAGCCAAGATCCAGGGACACCTCCTGAAGCTTTCTTT. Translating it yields CASSQDPGTPPEAFF.

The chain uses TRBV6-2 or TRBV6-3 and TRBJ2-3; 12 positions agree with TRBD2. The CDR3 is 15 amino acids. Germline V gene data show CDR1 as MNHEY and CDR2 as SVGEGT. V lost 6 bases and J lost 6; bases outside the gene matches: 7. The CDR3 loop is CASSGTSGGPDTQYF. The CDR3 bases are TGTGCCAGCAGCGGAACTAGCGGGGGGCCGGATACGCAGTATTTT.

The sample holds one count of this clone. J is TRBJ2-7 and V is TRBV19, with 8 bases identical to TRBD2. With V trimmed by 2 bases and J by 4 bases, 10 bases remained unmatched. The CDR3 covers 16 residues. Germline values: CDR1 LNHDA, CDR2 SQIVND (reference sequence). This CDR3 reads CASSISALRGAYEQYF. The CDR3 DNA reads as TGTGCCAGTAGTATATCCGCCCTGCGGGGGGCTTACGAGCAGTACTTC.

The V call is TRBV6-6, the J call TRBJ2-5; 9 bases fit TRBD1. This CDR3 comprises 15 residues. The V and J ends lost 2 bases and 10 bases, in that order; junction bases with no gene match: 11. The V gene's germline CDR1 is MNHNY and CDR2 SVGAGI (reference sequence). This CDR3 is CASSYTLRDREDQYF. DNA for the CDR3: TGTGCCAGCAGTTACACACTCCGGGACAGGGAAGACCAGTACTTC.

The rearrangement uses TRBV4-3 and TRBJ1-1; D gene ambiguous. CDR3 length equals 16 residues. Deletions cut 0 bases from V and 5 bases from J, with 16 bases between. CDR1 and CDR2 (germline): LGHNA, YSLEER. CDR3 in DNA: TGCGCCAGCAGCCAAGATCCCGCCCAGTTTAGTACTGAAGCTTTCTTT. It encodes CASSQDPAQFSTEAFF.

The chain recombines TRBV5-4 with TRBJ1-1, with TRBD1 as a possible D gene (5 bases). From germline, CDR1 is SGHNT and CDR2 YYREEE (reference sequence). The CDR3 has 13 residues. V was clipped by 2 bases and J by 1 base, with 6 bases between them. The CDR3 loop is CASSFGQNTEAFF. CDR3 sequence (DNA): TGTGCCAGCAGCTTCGGACAGAACACTGAAGCTTTCTTT.

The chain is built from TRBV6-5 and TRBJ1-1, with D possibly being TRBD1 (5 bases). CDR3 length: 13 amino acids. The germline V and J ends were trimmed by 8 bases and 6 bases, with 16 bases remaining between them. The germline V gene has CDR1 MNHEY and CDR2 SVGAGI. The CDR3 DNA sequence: TGTGCCAGCGGTACCGGGACTGGGGCTGAAGCTTTCTTT. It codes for CASGTGTGAEAFF.

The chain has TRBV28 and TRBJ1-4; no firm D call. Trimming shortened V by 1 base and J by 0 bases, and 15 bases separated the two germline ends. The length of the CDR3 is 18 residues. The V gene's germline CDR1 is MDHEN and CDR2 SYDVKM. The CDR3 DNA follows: TGTGCCAGCAGTTTATACGGCACCGGCTCTGCAACTAATGAAAAACTGTTTTTT. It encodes CASSLYGTGSATNEKLFF.

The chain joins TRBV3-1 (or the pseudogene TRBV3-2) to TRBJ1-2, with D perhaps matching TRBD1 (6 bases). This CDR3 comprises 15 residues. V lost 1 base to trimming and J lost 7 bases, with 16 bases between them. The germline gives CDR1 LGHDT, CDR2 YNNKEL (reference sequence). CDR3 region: CASSQVVQGPGGYTF. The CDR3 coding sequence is TGTGCCAGCAGCCAAGTTGTTCAGGGGCCCGGTGGCTACACCTTC.

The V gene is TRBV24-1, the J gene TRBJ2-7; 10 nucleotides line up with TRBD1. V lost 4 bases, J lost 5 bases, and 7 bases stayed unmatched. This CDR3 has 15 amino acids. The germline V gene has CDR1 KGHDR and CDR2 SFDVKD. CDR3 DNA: TGTGCCACCAGTGAGCGGACAGGGGGTGTCAACGAGCAGTACTTC. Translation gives CATSERTGGVNEQYF.

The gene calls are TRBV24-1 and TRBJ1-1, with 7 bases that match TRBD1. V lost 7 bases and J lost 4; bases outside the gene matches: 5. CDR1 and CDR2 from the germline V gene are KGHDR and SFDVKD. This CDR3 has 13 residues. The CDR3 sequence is CATRFSGGTEAFF. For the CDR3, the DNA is TGTGCCACCAGGTTTTCAGGGGGCACTGAAGCTTTCTTT.

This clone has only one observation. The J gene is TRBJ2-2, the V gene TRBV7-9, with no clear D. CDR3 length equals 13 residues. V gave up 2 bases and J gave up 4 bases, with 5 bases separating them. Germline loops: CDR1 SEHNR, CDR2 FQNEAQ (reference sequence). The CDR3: CASSLSGTGELFF. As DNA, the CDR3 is TGTGCCAGCAGCTTAAGTGGCACCGGGGAGCTGTTTTTT.

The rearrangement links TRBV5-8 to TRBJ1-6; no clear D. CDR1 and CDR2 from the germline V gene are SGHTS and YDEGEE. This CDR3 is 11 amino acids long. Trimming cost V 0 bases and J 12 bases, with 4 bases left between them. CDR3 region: CASSLAGPLHF. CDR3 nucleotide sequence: TGTGCCAGCAGCTTGGCAGGACCCCTCCACTTT.

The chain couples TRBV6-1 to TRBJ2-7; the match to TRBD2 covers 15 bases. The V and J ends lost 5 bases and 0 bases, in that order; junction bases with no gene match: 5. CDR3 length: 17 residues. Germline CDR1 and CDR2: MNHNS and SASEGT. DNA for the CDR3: TGTGCCAGCAGTAAAGGACTAGCGGGGGGGTACTCCTACGAGCAGTACTTC. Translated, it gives CASSKGLAGGYSYEQYF.

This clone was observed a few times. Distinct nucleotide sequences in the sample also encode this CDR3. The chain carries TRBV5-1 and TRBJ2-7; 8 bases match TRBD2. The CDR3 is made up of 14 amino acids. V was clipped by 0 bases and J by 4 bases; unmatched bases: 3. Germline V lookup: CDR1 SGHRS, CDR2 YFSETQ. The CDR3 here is CASSLAAGGYEQYF. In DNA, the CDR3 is TGCGCCAGCAGCTTGGCTGCGGGGGGATACGAGCAGTACTTC.

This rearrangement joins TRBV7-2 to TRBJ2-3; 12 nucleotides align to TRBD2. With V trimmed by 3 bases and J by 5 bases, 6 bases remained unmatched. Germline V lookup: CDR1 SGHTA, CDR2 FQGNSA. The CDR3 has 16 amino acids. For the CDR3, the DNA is TGTGCCAGCAGCTTCACTAGCGGGGGGCAGGGAGATACGCAGTATTTT. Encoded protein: CASSFTSGGQGDTQYF. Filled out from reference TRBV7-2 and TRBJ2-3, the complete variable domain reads GAGVSQSPSNKVTEKGKDVELRCDPISGHTALYWYRQSLGQGLEFLIYFQGNSAPDKSGLPSDRFSAERTGGSVSTLTIQRTQQEDSAVYLCASSFTSGGQGDTQYFGPGTRLTVL.

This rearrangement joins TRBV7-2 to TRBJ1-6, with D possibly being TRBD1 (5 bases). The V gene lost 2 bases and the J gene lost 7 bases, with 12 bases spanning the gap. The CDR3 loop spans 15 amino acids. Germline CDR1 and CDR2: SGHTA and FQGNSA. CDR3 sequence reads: CASSLQSRANSPLHF. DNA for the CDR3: TGTGCCAGCAGCTTACAATCCAGGGCAAATTCACCCCTCCACTTT. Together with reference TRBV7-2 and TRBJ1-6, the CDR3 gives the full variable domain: GAGVSQSPSNKVTEKGKDVELRCDPISGHTALYWYRQSLGQGLEFLIYFQGNSAPDKSGLPSDRFSAERTGGSVSTLTIQRTQQEDSAVYLCASSLQSRANSPLHFGNGTRLTVT.

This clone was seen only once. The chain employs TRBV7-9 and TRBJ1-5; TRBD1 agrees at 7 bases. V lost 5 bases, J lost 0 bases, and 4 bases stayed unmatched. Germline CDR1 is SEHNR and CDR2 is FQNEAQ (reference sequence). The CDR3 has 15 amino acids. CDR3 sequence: CASSPTGYSNQPQHF. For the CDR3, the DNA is TGTGCCAGCAGCCCGACAGGGTATAGCAATCAGCCCCAGCATTTT.